Described below is a single T cell receptor beta chain sequence and its context. Antigen unknown. Vbeta (60) and Jbeta (13) primers were used in the PCR. Clones were read by immunoSEQ multiplex PCR, and TCRdb kept only the in-frame ones, dropping some. The table records approximately 150,000 clones, 80% of them present only once. Nominally healthy donors were sampled, though unrecorded immune exposures were likely. This specimen comes from a study of cytomegalovirus exposure and HLA in healthy donors. Study-wide background: Earlier, some 200 million T cells were analyzed, and 95 million to 140 million unique TCR beta sequences were found among them.

Whole-study results and caveats: Productive rates of about 87% or about 30% were seen for most TCR beta V segments in an earlier analysis. Fewer N-insertions (relative to the roughly 660-donor mean) were reportedly seen in an Asian-associated ancestry cluster in a later analysis.

Sequencing was done on a sample of PBMCs. The TCR comes from a man aged 35 to 55 in good health and CMV-seronegative.

CDR3: CASNPDSRIGPLHF. The CDR3 region has the DNA TGTGCCAGTAATCCGGACAGTAGAATAGGGCCCCTCCACTTT. This rearrangement joins TRBV19 to TRBJ1-6; D may be TRBD1 (6 bases). The CDR3 has 14 amino acids. Germline V lookup: CDR1 LNHDA, CDR2 SQIVND (reference sequence). Trimming took 7 bases from V and 13 from J, leaving 20 bases between them. Using reference TRBV19 and TRBJ1-6 for the parts outside the CDR3, the full variable domain is DGGITQSPKYLFRKEGQNVTLSCEQNLNHDAMYWYRQDPGQGLRLIYYSQIVNDFQKGDIAEGYSVSREKKESFPLTVTSAQKNPTAFYLCASNPDSRIGPLHFGNGTRLTVT.